These 27 T cell receptor beta chains came from one sample sequenced in a study of blood T cell repertoires in COVID-19. The repertoire was sequenced with immunoSEQ multiplex PCR; TCRdb's copy has only in-frame clones and lacks some. The sample contains tens of thousands of clones, around 88% of which appear only once. The specimen sequenced was peripheral blood. These receptors all stem from a human donor in a cohort sampled during active COVID-19.

The chain carries TRBV24-1 and TRBJ2-2, with D perhaps TRBD1 (6 bases). V was clipped by 2 bases and J by 7 bases, with 13 bases between them. Per the germline V gene, CDR1 is KGHDR and CDR2 is SFDVKD. The CDR3 runs to 15 residues. CDR3 bases: TGTGCCACCAGTGATTGGAACAGGGCAAACGGGGAGCTGTTTTTT. This gives the protein CATSDWNRANGELFF.

V usage is TRBV3-1 (or the pseudogene TRBV3-2) and J usage is TRBJ2-3; 9 bases map to TRBD1. The V segment lost 1 base and the J segment 0 bases; nucleotides outside the gene matches: 5. CDR1 and CDR2 (germline): LGHDT, YNNKEL (reference sequence). This CDR3 region has 17 residues. CDR3 DNA: TGTGCCAGCAGCCAAGGCCCGGGACAGGGTAGCACAGATACGCAGTATTTT. Translated, it gives CASSQGPGQGSTDTQYF.

The chain employs TRBV29-1 and TRBJ2-7; D possibly corresponds to TRBD2 (6 bases). This CDR3 spans 13 amino acids. V was shortened by 2 bases and J by 7 bases, with 15 bases between the two germline ends. The germline V gene has CDR1 SQVTM and CDR2 ANQGSEA. DNA of the CDR3: TGCAGCGTTGAAAGGCGGGAACCTCTAGAGCAGTACTTC. Protein: CSVERREPLEQYF.

The V and J genes are TRBV6-5 and TRBJ1-5; D perhaps matches TRBD1 (5 bases). This CDR3 contains 15 residues. The V gene lost 5 bases and the J gene lost 0 bases, with 11 bases spanning the gap. Germline V lookup: CDR1 MNHEY, CDR2 SVGAGI. The CDR3 DNA sequence: TGTGCCAGCAGTCTCAAGGGGTATAGCAATCAGCCCCAGCATTTT. Translating it yields CASSLKGYSNQPQHF.

This sequence joins TRBV18 and TRBJ2-7; possible D gene TRBD1, 5 bases. The length of the CDR3 is 13 residues. Looked up from germline, CDR1 is KGHSH and CDR2 is LQKENI. Trimming removed 3 bases at V and 3 bases at J, with 9 bases between. The CDR3 nucleotides are TGTGCCAGCTCACCGGGGCCGAGCTACGAGCAGTACTTC. Translated, it gives CASSPGPSYEQYF.

This chain connects TRBV5-6 to TRBJ2-3, with TRBD2 matching 13 bases. V lost 2 bases and J lost 6; bases outside the gene matches: 6. The length of the CDR3 is 16 residues. The V gene's germline CDR1 is SGHDT and CDR2 YYEEEE. In nucleotides, the CDR3 is TGTGCCAGCAGCTTACGGACTAGCGGGAGTATCGATACGCAGTATTTT. This codes for CASSLRTSGSIDTQYF.

This chain links TRBV5-5 with TRBJ2-7; D may be TRBD2 (6 bases). Germline-derived CDR1 and CDR2 are SGHKS and YYEKEE (reference sequence). V was pared by 2 bases and J by 2 bases, with 17 bases between. The CDR3 length is 16 residues. The CDR3 sequence is CASSLQPASAAYEQYF. The CDR3, as DNA: TGTGCCAGCAGCTTACAGCCGGCTAGCGCAGCCTACGAGCAGTACTTC. Based on the CDR3 plus reference TRBV5-5 and TRBJ2-7, the full variable domain is DAGVTQSPTHLIKTRGQQVTLRCSPISGHKSVSWYQQVLGQGPQFIFQYYEKEERGRGNFPDRFSARQFPNYSSELNVNALLLGDSALYLCASSLQPASAAYEQYFGPGTRLTVT.

CDR3 sequence reads: CSVGVQGENEKLFF. The CDR3 DNA is TGCAGCGTTGGGGTACAGGGGGAAAATGAAAAACTGTTTTTT. The chain is built from TRBV29-1 and TRBJ1-4; 8 nucleotides line up with TRBD1. V lost 4 bases to trimming and J lost 5 bases; unmatched junction nucleotides: 6. The CDR3 loop spans 14 amino acids. The germline CDR1 and CDR2 sequences are SQVTM and ANQGSEA. Based on the CDR3 plus reference TRBV29-1 and TRBJ1-4, the full variable domain is SAVISQKPSRDICQRGTSLTIQCQVDSQVTMMFWYRQQPGQSLTLIATANQGSEATYESGFVIDKFPISRPNLTFSTLTVSNMSPEDSSIYLCSVGVQGENEKLFFGSGTQLSVL.

The J gene is TRBJ1-2, the V gene TRBV28; no reliable D call. In germline, CDR1 is MDHEN, CDR2 SYDVKM. This CDR3 has 16 residues. V lost 5 bases, J lost 6 bases, and 22 bases lay in between. For the CDR3, the DNA is TGTGCCAGCAGTCTGGCGACGGTCAGAGCAGAGGATGGCTACACCTTC. This codes for CASSLATVRAEDGYTF.

The rearrangement joins TRBV19 to TRBJ2-7; 9 nucleotides match TRBD1. There are 14 residues in the CDR3. Trimming took 9 bases from V and 7 from J; bases not matched to a gene: 13. Germline V gene data show CDR1 as LNHDA and CDR2 as SQIVND (reference sequence). The CDR3 DNA reads as TGTGCCAGCGAAAACAGGGGGCTCCTCCGGGAGCAGTACTTC. This translates into CASENRGLLREQYF. Full variable domain (remainder filled in from reference TRBV19 and TRBJ2-7): DGGITQSPKYLFRKEGQNVTLSCEQNLNHDAMYWYRQDPGQGLRLIYYSQIVNDFQKGDIAEGYSVSREKKESFPLTVTSAQKNPTAFYLCASENRGLLREQYFGPGTRLTVT.

The chain couples TRBV19 to TRBJ1-1; possible D gene TRBD1, 5 bases. Germline V gene lookup returns CDR1 LNHDA and CDR2 SQIVND (reference sequence). This CDR3 region has 18 residues. V lost 4 bases, J lost 11 bases, and 32 bases lay in between. The CDR3 reads CASSSFPRGGKQSFRAFF. CDR3 nucleotides: TGTGCCAGTAGTAGTTTCCCCCGGGGGGGGAAACAGAGCTTTCGGGCTTTCTTT.

This chain joins TRBV18 and TRBJ2-2; 7 bases fit TRBD2. The ends lost 3 bases at V and 4 bases at J; junction bases unmatched: 8. Germline V lookup: CDR1 KGHSH, CDR2 LQKENI. The length of the CDR3 is 16 residues. Here the CDR3 DNA reads TGTGCCAGCTCACCGAGGCGGGAGAGTAGCACCGGGGAGCTGTTTTTT. This gives the protein CASSPRRESSTGELFF.

The chain joins TRBV29-1 to TRBJ2-3, with a weak D call TRBD2 (5 bases). V was pared by 1 base and J by 3 bases, with 11 bases between. CDR1 is SQVTM and CDR2 is ANQGSEA in the germline V gene. This CDR3 comprises 14 residues. The CDR3 loop is CSVEARGLTDTQYF. The CDR3 DNA reads as TGCAGCGTTGAAGCACGGGGTCTAACAGATACGCAGTATTTT.

This chain uses TRBV18 with TRBJ2-2; 7 bases line up with TRBD1. This CDR3 is 14 amino acids long. Germline assignment: CDR1 KGHSH and CDR2 LQKENI. Trimming at V came to 2 bases and at J to 4 bases, leaving 1 base not matched to a gene. In DNA, the CDR3 is TGTGCCAGCTCACCATGGGACAGCACCGGGGAGCTGTTTTTT. Its protein product is CASSPWDSTGELFF.

In this sample, this clone turned up once. The chain has TRBV5-1 and TRBJ1-2, with unresolved D. CDR1 and CDR2 from the germline V gene are SGHRS and YFSETQ. This CDR3 has 15 amino acids. With 1 base removed from V and 8 bases from J, the gap between germline ends came to 18 bases. CDR3: CASSLSSPMSGGYTF. DNA of the CDR3: TGCGCCAGCAGCTTGAGTAGCCCGATGTCTGGGGGCTACACCTTC.

The CDR3 nucleotides read TGTGCCAGCAGTTCAGGATCTAGGGGTTTATATCAGCCCCAGCATTTT. Residues: CASSSGSRGLYQPQHF. This chain links TRBV27 with TRBJ1-5; a possible D gene is TRBD1 (5 bases). The CDR3 runs to 16 residues. Germline V lookup: CDR1 MNHEY, CDR2 SMNVEV (reference sequence). Trimming removed 4 bases at V and 5 bases at J, with 18 bases between.

This chain joins TRBV27 and TRBJ2-7, with 12 nucleotides matching TRBD1. With V trimmed by 6 bases and J by 6 bases, 6 bases remained unmatched. Looked up from germline, CDR1 is MNHEY and CDR2 is SMNVEV (reference sequence). This CDR3 spans 14 amino acids. CDR3 nucleotides: TGTGCCAGCAGCAAGGGGACAGGGGGCATCGAGCAGTACTTC. Amino acid sequence: CASSKGTGGIEQYF.

The chain combines TRBV27 with TRBJ2-7; D is unresolved. Looked up from germline, CDR1 is MNHEY and CDR2 is SMNVEV (reference sequence). The CDR3 length is 13 residues. Trimming removed 7 bases from V and 1 base from J, with 11 bases in between. The CDR3 protein is CASMSDGSYEQYF. The DNA of the CDR3 is TGTGCCAGCATGAGCGACGGATCCTACGAGCAGTACTTC.

This chain uses TRBV28 with TRBJ2-1; 12 nucleotides align to TRBD2. The J segment lost 7 bases and the V segment lost 6 bases, leaving 7 bases of the junction unmatched. Per germline, CDR1 MDHEN and CDR2 SYDVKM. The CDR3 is made up of 15 amino acids. CDR3 residues: CASRLTSGRMNEQFF. CDR3 nucleotides: TGTGCCAGCAGGCTGACTAGCGGGAGAATGAATGAGCAGTTCTTC.

CDR3 nucleotide sequence: TGTGCCACCAGTGACAAACTAGCGCCTAAAGAGACCCAGTACTTC. Amino acid sequence: CATSDKLAPKETQYF. The V gene is TRBV24-1, the J gene TRBJ2-5; TRBD2 aligns across 7 bases. The junction had 7 bases not matched to a gene; V was cut back by 4 bases and J by 3 bases. Germline CDR1 and CDR2: KGHDR and SFDVKD. CDR3 length: 15 residues.

The rearrangement links TRBV5-1 to TRBJ2-2; TRBD2 matches 14 bases. Germline CDR1 reads SGHRS; CDR2 reads YFSETQ. The ends lost 3 bases at V and 0 bases at J; junction bases unmatched: 7. The CDR3 has 19 residues. Here the CDR3 DNA reads TGCGCCAGCAGCTCGGGACTAGCGGGAGTTAGGGCGAACACCGGGGAGCTGTTTTTT. It is translated as CASSSGLAGVRANTGELFF.

About this clone: The junction shows a germline mismatch at one end, possibly a read error. The chain has TRBV7-3 and TRBJ2-2, with 7 bases lining up with TRBD1. The CDR3 loop spans 16 amino acids. Germline V gives CDR1 SGHTA, CDR2 FQGTGA. CDR3 nucleotides: TGTGCCAGCAGCTCGAAGGGGGCGCGTAAGGACCGGGGAGCTGTTTTT. Residues: CASSSKGARKDRGAVF.

The chain uses TRBV29-1 and TRBJ2-7; 7 positions match TRBD1. The ends lost 7 bases at V and 2 bases at J; junction bases unmatched: 8. CDR1 and CDR2 (germline): SQVTM, ANQGSEA. This CDR3 spans 13 amino acids. The CDR3 nucleotides are TGCAGCGCTGATGCAGGGGGTCCCTACGAGCAGTACTTC. Its protein product is CSADAGGPYEQYF.

V and J are TRBV6-5 and TRBJ1-3, with D tentatively TRBD1 (6 bases). V lost 0 bases and J 4 bases, leaving 10 bases between the germline ends. CDR3 size: 15 residues. Germline assignment: CDR1 MNHEY and CDR2 SVGAGI. The DNA of the CDR3 is TGTGCCAGCAGTTACTCGAAACAGGGAGGAAACACCATATATTTT. Its protein is CASSYSKQGGNTIYF.

This clone showed up just once. The genes are TRBV28 and TRBJ1-1; 9 nucleotides match TRBD1. The V and J ends lost 4 bases and 9 bases, in that order; junction bases with no gene match: 3. The CDR3 is 12 amino acids. Per the germline V gene, CDR1 is MDHEN and CDR2 is SYDVKM. This CDR3 is CASSSGQGKAFF. As DNA, the CDR3 is TGTGCCAGCAGTTCGGGACAGGGTAAAGCTTTCTTT.

The rearrangement links TRBV12-5 to TRBJ1-2, with 10 nucleotides matching TRBD1. Germline assignment: CDR1 LGHNT and CDR2 FRNRAP. Trimming took 5 bases from V and 8 from J; bases not matched to a gene: 8. The CDR3 extends over 14 amino acids. The CDR3 is CASGRDRGTSGYTF. In DNA, the CDR3 is TGTGCTAGTGGTCGGGACAGGGGAACGAGCGGCTACACCTTC.

V is TRBV28 and J is TRBJ2-7; 7 bases are a match to TRBD1. Germline assignment: CDR1 MDHEN and CDR2 SYDVKM. V shed 5 bases, J shed 5 bases, and the junction held 6 bases outside the gene matches. The CDR3 loop spans 13 amino acids. The CDR3 nucleotides are TGTGCCAGCAGTAATCTCGACAGGGACGAGCAGTACTTC. This gives the protein CASSNLDRDEQYF.